These T cell receptor beta chains were read from a single sample in a study of cytomegalovirus exposure and HLA in healthy donors. Libraries were prepared by immunoSEQ multiplex PCR; TCRdb keeps only in-frame clonotypes and omits some of them. The sample has about 120,000 clones; 80% are singletons. Sequenced sample: PBMCs. The receptors originated from a female donor in good health and CMV-seropositive. CDR3s include the opening cysteine and the closing phenylalanine or tryptophan. The D gene is left open where the match is weak. Rows may omit the clone size; those that give it use once, few, many or a size class.

J: TRBJ2-3
V: TRBV5-1
size: .
D: TRBD1
CDR3: CASSLETGVVRDTQYF
DNA: TGCGCCAGCAGCTTGGAGACAGGGGTAGTCAGAGATACGCAGTATTTT

J: TRBJ1-5
V: TRBV19
size: medium-sized
D: TRBD1
CDR3: CASSPGTVQPQHF
DNA: TGTGCCAGTAGTCCAGGGACAGTTCAGCCCCAGCATTTT

J: TRBJ2-1
V: TRBV18
size: .
D: .
CDR3: CASSLGGYNEQFF
DNA: TGTGCCAGCTCCCTCGGGGGCTACAATGAGCAGTTCTTC

J: TRBJ1-5
V: TRBV19
size: .
D: TRBD1
CDR3: CASNLGQFNQPQHF
DNA: TGTGCCAGTAACCTGGGACAGTTCAATCAGCCCCAGCATTTT

J: TRBJ2-7
V: TRBV18
size: .
D: TRBD2
CDR3: CASSPAGGYEQYF
DNA: TGTGCCAGCTCACCGGCGGGGGGCTACGAGCAGTACTTC

J: TRBJ1-2
V: TRBV7-2
size: .
D: .
CDR3: CASSLGLGRKSYGYTF
DNA: TGTGCCAGCAGCTTAGGTTTAGGGAGGAAGAGCTATGGCTACACCTTC

J: TRBJ2-2
V: TRBV7-3
size: .
D: .
CDR3: CASSSYVGGTGELFF
DNA: TGTGCCAGCAGCTCCTACGTGGGGGGAACCGGGGAGCTGTTTTTT

J: TRBJ1-6
V: TRBV6-1
size: .
D: .
CDR3: CASMPPPGVNSPLHF
DNA: TGTGCCAGCATGCCACCCCCAGGGGTCAATTCACCCCTCCACTTT

J: TRBJ2-3
V: TRBV7-3
size: .
D: .
CDR3: CASSLGRATDTQYF
DNA: TGTGCCAGCAGCTTAGGGCGGGCCACAGATACGCAGTATTTT

J: TRBJ1-5
V: TRBV19
size: .
D: TRBD1
CDR3: CASSTGDSYQPQHF
DNA: TGTGCCAGTAGTACCGGGGACAGTTATCAGCCCCAGCATTTT

J: TRBJ2-2
V: TRBV2
size: .
D: .
CDR3: CASSTNRAGELFF
DNA: TGTGCCAGCAGTACCAACAGGGCCGGGGAGCTGTTTTTT

J: TRBJ1-4
V: TRBV12-5
size: .
D: .
CDR3: CASGLTEYEKLFF
DNA: TGTGCTAGTGGTTTGACTGAATACGAAAAACTGTTTTTT

J: TRBJ2-7
V: TRBV13
size: .
D: TRBD2
CDR3: CASSLSGGSSYEQYF
DNA: TGTGCCAGCAGCTTAAGCGGGGGAAGCTCCTACGAGCAGTACTTC

J: TRBJ2-7
V: TRBV6-1
size: .
D: TRBD1
CDR3: CASTLGQDGSYEQYF
DNA: TGTGCCAGCACTCTAGGACAGGATGGCTCCTACGAGCAGTACTTC

J: TRBJ2-7
V: TRBV5-6
size: .
D: .
CDR3: CASNLRGGGIYEQYF
DNA: TGTGCCAGCAACCTCAGAGGAGGCGGAATCTACGAGCAGTACTTC

J: TRBJ1-2
V: TRBV9
size: .
D: .
CDR3: CASGGTNYGYTF
DNA: TGTGCCAGCGGGGGGACCAACTATGGCTACACCTTC

J: TRBJ1-4
V: TRBV30
size: .
D: TRBD1
CDR3: CALRQGGNEKLFF
DNA: TGTGCCTTACGACAGGGGGGAAATGAAAAACTGTTTTTT

J: TRBJ1-5
V: TRBV30
size: .
D: TRBD1
CDR3: CAWDRGSNQPQHF
DNA: TGTGCCTGGGACAGGGGATCGAATCAGCCCCAGCATTTT

J: TRBJ1-4
V: TRBV9
size: .
D: .
CDR3: CASSSGGRGPNEKLFF
DNA: TGTGCCAGCAGCTCGGGGGGGAGAGGACCTAATGAAAAACTGTTTTTT

J: TRBJ2-3
V: TRBV14
size: .
D: .
CDR3: CASSHNAISTDTQYF
DNA: TGTGCCAGCAGCCATAACGCTATTAGCACAGATACGCAGTATTTT

J: TRBJ2-1
V: TRBV5-4
size: few
D: TRBD2
CDR3: CASSSAAGGPLDEQFF
DNA: TGTGCCAGCAGCTCCGCAGCGGGGGGGCCGCTCGATGAGCAGTTCTTC

J: TRBJ2-2
V: TRBV4-1
size: once
D: .
CDR3: CASSQAPGYDTGELFF
DNA: TGCGCCAGCAGCCAAGCCCCAGGGTATGACACCGGGGAGCTGTTTTTT

J: TRBJ1-2
V: TRBV28
size: .
D: .
CDR3: CASTLLGQVAGYTF
DNA: TGTGCCAGCACCCTACTGGGGCAGGTGGCTGGCTACACCTTC

J: TRBJ1-6
V: TRBV6-6
size: once
D: .
CDR3: CASSTGNWLSPLHF
DNA: TGTGCCAGCAGTACAGGGAACTGGTTGTCACCCCTCCACTTT

J: TRBJ1-1
V: TRBV5-1
size: .
D: TRBD1
CDR3: CASSTTGTGYAEAFF
DNA: TGCGCCAGCAGCACGACCGGGACAGGGTACGCTGAAGCTTTCTTT

J: TRBJ2-1
V: TRBV11-3
size: .
D: .
CDR3: CASSSRRTDEQFF
DNA: TGTGCCAGCAGCTCAAGGAGGACGGATGAGCAGTTCTTC